This T cell receptor beta chain is from a study of cytomegalovirus exposure and HLA in healthy donors. Germline V gene data show CDR1 as SGHVS and CDR2 as FNYEAQ. The ends were cut back, 5 bases at V and 3 bases at J, with 10 bases in the middle. This CDR3 comprises 13 residues. This clone was seen only a few times. PCR primers comprised 60 Vbeta and 13 Jbeta primers. Assay: immunoSEQ multiplex PCR; the TCRdb copy retains only in-frame clones and omits some. This table holds about 140,000 clones, around three quarters found once. This receptor was identified in a man aged 35 to 55 in good health and CMV-seronegative. The sequenced material came from PBMCs. The chain couples TRBV7-6 to TRBJ2-5; weak D call: TRBD1 (6 bases). CDR3 loop: CASSPDSEETQYF. The CDR3 DNA reads TGTGCCAGCAGCCCGGACAGCGAAGAGACCCAGTACTTC.